This T cell receptor (beta chain) was retrieved from a study of CD4 T cells in relation to SARS-CoV-2 and coronaviruses. The wider study: No peptide or an HIV-1 Nef peptide pool served as negative control.

As concerns this clone: As yet, its antigen is unknown.

Here immunoSEQ multiplex PCR was the method, and the copy in TCRdb shows in-frame clones only, minus some. Of 9,500 to 13,000 clones in the sample, 84% were seen once. Before the COVID-19 pandemic, during about 2010-2019, CD4+ T cells were taken from unexposed donors. CD4+ T cells were isolated from the cells after 10 days of culture. Trimming took 5 bases from V and 7 from J, leaving 18 bases between them. Germline V gene data show CDR1 as SGHTA and CDR2 as FQGNSA. The CDR3 sequence is 15 residues long. The chain combines TRBV7-2 with TRBJ2-4; D is possibly TRBD1 (7 bases). The sequence was collected from a human donor in good health. Sequenced: CD4+ T cells from PBMCs, cultured in vitro. CDR3 loop: CASSPQGGGMNIQYF. The CDR3 nucleotides are TGTGCCAGCAGCCCTCAAGGAGGGGGCATGAACATTCAGTACTTC.